The source of this T cell receptor (beta chain) is a study of control samples from healthy donors and cancer patients. Trimming took off 2 bases at V and 4 bases at J, with 3 bases between the two ends. Germline lookup yields CDR1 GTSNPN and CDR2 SVGIG (reference sequence). The CDR3 has 11 residues. This clone appeared once. Only in-frame clones appear in the TCRdb table, and some are missing; sequencing was by immunoSEQ multiplex PCR. The data hold about 120,000 clones, with 80% to 90% observed a single time. Sequencing was carried out using PBMCs. The gene calls are TRBV30 and TRBJ1-3; no firm D call. The origin of this receptor is a woman aged 45-60 years with colorectal cancer. The CDR3: CAWSRGNTIYF. In DNA, the CDR3 is TGTGCCTGGAGTAGGGGAAACACCATATATTTT.